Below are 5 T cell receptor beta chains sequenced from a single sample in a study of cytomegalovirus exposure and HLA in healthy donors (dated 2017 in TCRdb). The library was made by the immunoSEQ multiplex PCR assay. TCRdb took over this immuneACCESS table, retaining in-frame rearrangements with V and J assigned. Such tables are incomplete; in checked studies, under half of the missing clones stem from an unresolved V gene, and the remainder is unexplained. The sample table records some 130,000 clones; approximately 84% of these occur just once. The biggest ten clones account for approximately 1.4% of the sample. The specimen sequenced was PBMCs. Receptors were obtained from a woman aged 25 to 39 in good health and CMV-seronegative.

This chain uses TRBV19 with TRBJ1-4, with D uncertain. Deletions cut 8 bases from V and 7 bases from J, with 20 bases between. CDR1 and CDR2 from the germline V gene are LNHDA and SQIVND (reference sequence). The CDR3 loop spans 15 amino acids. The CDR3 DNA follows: TGTGCCAGTCGAATCGCGCCGGAGGGATTTGAAAAACTGTTTTTT. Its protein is CASRIAPEGFEKLFF.

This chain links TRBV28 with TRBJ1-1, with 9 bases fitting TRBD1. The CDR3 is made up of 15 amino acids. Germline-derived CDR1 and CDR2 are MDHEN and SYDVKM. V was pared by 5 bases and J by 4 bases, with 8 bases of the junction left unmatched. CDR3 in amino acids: CASSTTTGGITEAFF. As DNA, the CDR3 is TGTGCCAGCAGTACAACGACAGGGGGGATCACTGAAGCTTTCTTT.

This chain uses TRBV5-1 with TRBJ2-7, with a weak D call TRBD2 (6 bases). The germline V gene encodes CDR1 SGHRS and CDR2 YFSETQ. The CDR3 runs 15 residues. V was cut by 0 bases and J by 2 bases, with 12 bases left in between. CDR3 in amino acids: CASSLAVGGTYEQYF. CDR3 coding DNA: TGCGCCAGCAGCTTGGCGGTCGGCGGGACCTACGAGCAGTACTTC.

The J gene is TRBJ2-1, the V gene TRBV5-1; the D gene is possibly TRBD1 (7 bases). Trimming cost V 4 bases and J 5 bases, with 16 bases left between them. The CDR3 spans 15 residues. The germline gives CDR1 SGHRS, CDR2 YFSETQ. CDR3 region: CASSLEGGGNNEQFF. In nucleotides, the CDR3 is TGCGCCAGCAGCCTGGAAGGGGGCGGGAACAATGAGCAGTTCTTC.

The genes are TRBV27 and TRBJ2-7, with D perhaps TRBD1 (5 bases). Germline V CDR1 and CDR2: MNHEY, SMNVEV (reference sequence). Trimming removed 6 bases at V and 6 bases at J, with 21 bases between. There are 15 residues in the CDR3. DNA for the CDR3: TGTGCCAGCAGGCAGGGATGGGCCAGGGAATCCGAGCAGTACTTC. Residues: CASRQGWARESEQYF.